Shown below are 22 T cell receptor beta chains from a single sample sequenced in a study of blood T cells in healthy people across ages. Combining a sample-barcoded 5' primer with a J-beta primer mix, a second PCR ran for about 7 to 11 cycles. From the 5' RACE reads, TCRdb called clonotypes with MiXCR, one entry per CDR3 protein. The sample consists of 1.5 million to 1.8 million distinct CDR3 sequences, about 42% of them appearing once. Sequenced input: blood. These receptors were obtained from a woman under 30 in good health.

This sequence joins TRBV27 and TRBJ2-7; D may correspond to TRBD1 or TRBD2 (6 bases each). There are 15 residues in the CDR3. Between the trimmed V and J ends, which lost 5 bases and 0 bases, there was a span of 14 bases. Per germline, CDR1 MNHEY and CDR2 SMNVEV (reference sequence). The CDR3 loop is CASSPGGPSSYEQYF. Written as DNA, the CDR3 is TGTGCCAGCAGTCCCGGGGGCCCGAGCTCCTACGAGCAGTACTTC.

This chain links TRBV9 with TRBJ2-1; D assignment may be TRBD1 or TRBD2 (5 bases each). The DNA end is more similar to TRBJ2-7, so the J call may be wrong. The CDR3 consists of 15 residues. Looked up from germline, CDR1 is SGDLS and CDR2 is YYNGEE. In DNA, the CDR3 is TGTGCCAGCAGCATCGAGGGGTTACCCTACAATGAGCAGTACTTC. Residues: CASSIEGLPYNEQYF.

The chain couples TRBV20-1 to TRBJ2-3, with 9 bases fitting TRBD1. The CDR3 extends over 13 amino acids. Germline V gives CDR1 DFQATT, CDR2 SNEGSKA (reference sequence). Unmatched junction bases numbered 9, after V lost 4 bases and J lost 10 bases. Here the CDR3 reads CSAITGGRNAQYF. The CDR3 DNA follows: TGCAGTGCTATAACAGGGGGCCGGAATGCGCAGTATTTT.

The CDR3 DNA follows: TGTGCCAGCAGCTCGCAACTTATGAACACTGAAGCTTTCTTT. It translates to CASSSQLMNTEAFF. The chain links TRBV7-2 to TRBJ1-1; D remains ambiguous. This CDR3 has 14 amino acids. Germline assignment: CDR1 SGHTA and CDR2 FQGNSA. V was clipped by 4 bases and J by 0 bases, with 9 bases between them.

In the case of this clonotype: The junction differs from germline at one of its ends, possibly a read error. The rearrangement links TRBV6-2 or TRBV6-3 to TRBJ2-5; D is ambiguous. Germline CDR1 is MNHEY and CDR2 is SVGEGT. There are 16 residues in the CDR3. The CDR3 region is CASNYLRQPNQETRYF. CDR3 sequence (DNA): TGTGCCAGCAACTACTTGAGACAACCCAACCAAGAGACCCGGTACTTC.

The sample holds a few counts of this clonotype. The rearrangement links TRBV20-1 to TRBJ2-3; TRBD2 matches at 9 bases. V gave up 3 bases and J gave up 2 bases; unmatched junction bases: 3. This CDR3 has 14 residues. CDR1 and CDR2 from the germline V gene are DFQATT and SNEGSKA (reference sequence). CDR3 protein: CSARRGGATDTQYF. CDR3 DNA: TGCAGTGCTAGGCGCGGGGGGGCCACAGATACGCAGTATTTT.

The chain uses TRBV27 and TRBJ2-7; possible D gene TRBD1, 5 bases. The ends were cut back, 5 bases at V and 0 bases at J, with 11 bases in the middle. From germline, CDR1 is MNHEY and CDR2 SMNVEV (reference sequence). The CDR3 extends over 14 amino acids. The CDR3 sequence is CASSMDIGSYEQYF. The CDR3 DNA reads as TGTGCCAGCAGTATGGACATCGGCTCCTACGAGCAGTACTTC.

The rearrangement uses TRBV4-2 and TRBJ2-4; no clear D gene. The tail of the sequence fits TRBJ2-7 better, so the J call may be wrong. Germline V gives CDR1 LGHNA, CDR2 YNFKEQ. The CDR3 runs to 13 residues. CDR3 region: CASSQAWDYEQYF. CDR3 coding DNA: TGTGCCAGCAGCCAAGCGTGGGACTACGAGCAGTACTTC.

The V call is TRBV20-1, the J call TRBJ2-1; 11 nucleotides match TRBD2. The V segment lost 2 bases and the J segment 8 bases; nucleotides outside the gene matches: 8. This CDR3 contains 15 residues. Germline V lookup: CDR1 DFQATT, CDR2 SNEGSKA (reference sequence). In DNA, the CDR3 is TGCAGTGCTAGACAACCGGGACTAGCGGCTCATGAGCAGTTCTTC. Its protein product is CSARQPGLAAHEQFF.

This CDR3 is CASSLVRGGLNEQFF. As DNA, the CDR3 is TGTGCCAGCAGCTTAGTGCGGGGGGGCCTCAATGAGCAGTTCTTC. The chain combines TRBV7-2 with TRBJ2-1, with 9 positions matching TRBD2. The CDR3 covers 15 residues. Looked up from germline, CDR1 is SGHTA and CDR2 is FQGNSA. Trimming removed 1 base from V and 6 bases from J; junction bases left unmatched: 4.

CDR3 amino acids: CASSPRGTSGRGEQFF. The CDR3 DNA sequence: TGTGCCAGCAGCCCCCGTGGGACTAGCGGGAGAGGTGAGCAGTTCTTC. The V gene is TRBV5-4, the J gene TRBJ2-1; 14 bases match TRBD2. Germline V CDR1 and CDR2: SGHNT, YYREEE (reference sequence). This CDR3 contains 16 residues. V lost 4 bases to trimming and J lost 9 bases; unmatched junction nucleotides: 9.

The chain couples TRBV4-1 to TRBJ1-2, with 7 positions matching TRBD1. The V gene end was trimmed by 3 bases and the J gene end by 7 bases; junction bases not matched to a gene: 20. The CDR3 sequence is 18 residues long. CDR1 is MGHRA and CDR2 is YSYEKL in the germline V gene. This CDR3 is CASSHLSGGSRGSSGYTF. The DNA for the CDR3 is TGCGCCAGCAGCCACCTTTCTGGGGGCTCCAGGGGGTCTTCTGGCTACACCTTC.

This clonotype has just a few counts. A much larger clone lies a single base off, so this may be a read error. The J gene is TRBJ2-3, the V gene TRBV12-3 or TRBV12-4, with D possibly TRBD1 on 5 matching bases. The CDR3 covers 13 residues. V gave up 4 bases and J gave up 3 bases, with 8 bases separating them. This CDR3 is CASSCQGTDTQYF. CDR3 nucleotides: TGTGCCAGCAGTTGCCAGGGTACAGATACGCAGTATTTT.

The chain carries TRBV4-1 and TRBJ1-2; D gene unclear. Germline lookup yields CDR1 MGHRA and CDR2 YSYEKL. This CDR3 comprises 14 residues. Deletions cut 1 base from V and 2 bases from J, with 8 bases between. The CDR3 DNA reads as TGCGCCAGCAGCCAAGTTTGGCGGAACTATGGCTACACCTTC. It yields the protein CASSQVWRNYGYTF.

This rearrangement joins TRBV9 to TRBJ2-7; a possible D gene is TRBD1 (6 bases). V lost 4 bases and J 0 bases, leaving 20 bases between the germline ends. Germline CDR1 reads SGDLS; CDR2 reads YYNGEE. CDR3 size: 17 residues. The CDR3 DNA follows: TGTGCCAGCAGCCGAAGGGGACAACCACAACCCTCCTACGAGCAGTACTTC. It codes for CASSRRGQPQPSYEQYF.

The gene calls are TRBV2 and TRBJ1-2, with D possibly matching TRBD1 (5 bases). Germline loops: CDR1 SNHLY, CDR2 FYNNEI. The CDR3 length is 12 residues. Trimming took 8 bases from V and 7 from J, leaving 14 bases between them. In DNA form, the CDR3 reads TGTGCCAGCGGGAGGGGTATTTCTGGCTACACCTTC. Amino acid sequence: CASGRGISGYTF. The complete variable domain, with remaining parts taken from reference TRBV2 and TRBJ1-2, reads EPEVTQTPSHQVTQMGQEVILRCVPISNHLYFYWYRQILGQKVEFLVSFYNNEISEKSEIFDDQFSVERPDGSNFTLKIRSTKLEDSAMYFCASGRGISGYTFGSGTRLTVV.

The chain carries TRBV4-3 and TRBJ2-1; tentative D call: TRBD2 (6 bases). The J call may be wrong; the DNA end is better matched by TRBJ2-7. The CDR3 sequence is 16 residues long. The germline V gene has CDR1 LGHNA and CDR2 YSLEER. CDR3 DNA sequence: TGCGCCAGCAGCCAATCGATGGCGGGGTATTACAATGAGCAGTACTTC. Translating it yields CASSQSMAGYYNEQYF.

This clonotype has more than one count but fewer than ten. This chain connects TRBV25-1 to TRBJ2-4; D uncertain. This CDR3 is built from 11 residues. V dropped 4 bases and J dropped 7 bases, with 5 bases sitting between them. From germline, CDR1 is MGHDK and CDR2 SYGVNS. The CDR3 DNA follows: TGTGCCAGCAGTGTTTTGAACATTCAGTACTTC. Translation gives CASSVLNIQYF.

This clonotype was counted at least ten times. V usage is TRBV4-1 and J usage is TRBJ2-7; the match to TRBD2 covers 7 bases. This CDR3 comprises 13 residues. The germline V gene encodes CDR1 MGHRA and CDR2 YSYEKL. V gave up 2 bases and J gave up 7 bases; unmatched junction bases: 5. CDR3 amino acids: CASSQTQGGEQYF. The CDR3, as DNA: TGCGCCAGCAGCCAAACCCAGGGAGGGGAGCAGTACTTC.

This clonotype was counted a few times. V is TRBV20-1 and J is TRBJ1-1, with D unresolved. This CDR3 has 14 residues. Germline-derived CDR1 and CDR2 are DFQATT and SNEGSKA (reference sequence). V lost 6 bases to trimming and J lost 2 bases, with 16 bases between them. The CDR3, as DNA: TGCAGTGCCCCAAACCGAGGTCCTAACACTGAAGCTTTCTTT. Its translation: CSAPNRGPNTEAFF.

There are many counts of this clonotype. The genes are TRBV29-1 and TRBJ2-5, with a tentative D call TRBD2 (6 bases). Between the trimmed V and J ends, which lost 8 bases and 1 base, there was a span of 11 bases. Looked up from germline, CDR1 is SQVTM and CDR2 is ANQGSEA. The CDR3 loop spans 12 amino acids. In DNA form, the CDR3 reads TGCAGCACCTTAGCGGTCCAAGAGACCCAGTACTTC. Translation: CSTLAVQETQYF.

The chain is built from TRBV30 and TRBJ1-2, with TRBD1 matching over 7 bases. V dropped 5 bases and J dropped 7; count of bases not matched to a gene: 16. CDR3 length: 15 residues. Germline V gives CDR1 GTSNPN, CDR2 SVGIG (reference sequence). The CDR3 reads CAWDGHAGQYVGYTF. As DNA, the CDR3 is TGTGCCTGGGATGGGCACGCGGGACAGTATGTTGGCTACACCTTC.